This passage covers 3 T cell receptor beta chains from one sample sequenced in a study of PD-L1 blockade in urothelial cancer. The time point is: peripheral blood 6 weeks after treatment start. Data came from immunoSEQ multiplex PCR; TCRdb stores just in-frame clones and leaves some out. The table lists roughly 120,000 clones, approximately 90% of them singletons. This sample comprised PBMCs, obtained around atezolizumab (anti-PD-L1) treatment. These receptors originate from a man in his fifties or sixties with urothelial cancer.

V usage is TRBV4-1 and J usage is TRBJ2-7; TRBD2 matches at 7 bases. The CDR3 sequence is 16 residues long. Germline V lookup: CDR1 MGHRA, CDR2 YSYEKL. V lost 0 bases, J lost 2 bases, and 7 bases stayed unmatched. CDR3 loop: CASSQDGGLRTYEQYF. In nucleotides, the CDR3 is TGCGCCAGCAGCCAAGACGGGGGGTTAAGGACCTACGAGCAGTACTTC.

This clone was recorded once. The chain uses TRBV5-6 and TRBJ2-7; weak D call: TRBD1 (6 bases). This CDR3 region has 13 residues. Germline CDR1 and CDR2: SGHDT and YYEEEE. V was pared by 6 bases and J by 1 base, with 11 bases between. The CDR3 sequence is CASTSTGSYEQYF. The CDR3, as DNA: TGTGCCAGCACTTCGACAGGATCCTACGAGCAGTACTTC. Using reference TRBV5-6 and TRBJ2-7 for the parts outside the CDR3, the full variable domain is DAGVTQSPTHLIKTRGQQVTLRCSPKSGHDTVSWYQQALGQGPQFIFQYYEEEERQRGNFPDRFSGHQFPNYSSELNVNALLLGDSALYLCASTSTGSYEQYFGPGTRLTVT.

V is TRBV18 and J is TRBJ2-1, with 7 bases that match TRBD1. This CDR3 is 13 amino acids long. The trim removed 5 bases at V and 9 bases at J, leaving 7 bases unmatched. CDR1 is KGHSH and CDR2 is LQKENI in the germline V gene. As DNA, the CDR3 is TGTGCCAGCTCAACTACAGGGGAAGGTGAGCAGTTCTTC. Residues: CASSTTGEGEQFF.